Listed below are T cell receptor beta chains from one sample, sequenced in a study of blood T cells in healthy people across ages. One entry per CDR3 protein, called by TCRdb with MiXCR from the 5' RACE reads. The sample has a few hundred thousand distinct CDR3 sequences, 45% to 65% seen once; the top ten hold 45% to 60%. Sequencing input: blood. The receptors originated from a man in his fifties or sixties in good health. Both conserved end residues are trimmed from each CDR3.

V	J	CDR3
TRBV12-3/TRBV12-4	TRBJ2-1	ASSPSGLGYNEQF
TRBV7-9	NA	ASSPWLSTKNIQY
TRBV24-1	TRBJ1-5	ATSRGSNQPQH
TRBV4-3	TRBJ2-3	ASSPRPRQATDTQY
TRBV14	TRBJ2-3	ASSQWSQGTDTQY
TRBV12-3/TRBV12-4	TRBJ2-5	ASTPTSGSQETQY
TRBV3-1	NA	ASSQEGFAGGRETQY
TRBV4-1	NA	ASSQGASGVSEQY
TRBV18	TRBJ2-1	ASSLRTGRGFNEQF
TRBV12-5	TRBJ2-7	ASGLGTAYEQY
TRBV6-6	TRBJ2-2	ASTGQGSPGELF
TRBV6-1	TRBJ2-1	AGSVSTYNEQF
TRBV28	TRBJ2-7	ASSLKGRAADEQY
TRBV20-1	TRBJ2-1	SASRRERHEQF
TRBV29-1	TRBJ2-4	SANPGGKNIQY
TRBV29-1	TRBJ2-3	STQPTGQSTDTQY
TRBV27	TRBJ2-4	ASSPNEAKDIQY
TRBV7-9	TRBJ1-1	ASSFYGTEAF
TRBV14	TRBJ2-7	ASSRRDRVHEQY
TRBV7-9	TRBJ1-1	ASMGNTEAF
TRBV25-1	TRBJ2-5	ASSERNLGQQKETQY